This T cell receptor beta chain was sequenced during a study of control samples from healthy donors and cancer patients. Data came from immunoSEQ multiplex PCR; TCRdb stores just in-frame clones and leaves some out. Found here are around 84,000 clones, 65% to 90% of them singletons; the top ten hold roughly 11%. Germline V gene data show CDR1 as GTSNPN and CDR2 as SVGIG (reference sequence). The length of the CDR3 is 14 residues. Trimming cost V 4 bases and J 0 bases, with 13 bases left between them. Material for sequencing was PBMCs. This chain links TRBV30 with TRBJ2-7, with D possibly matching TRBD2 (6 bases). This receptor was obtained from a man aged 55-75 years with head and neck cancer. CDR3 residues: CAWIKTSSSYEQYF. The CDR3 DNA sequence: TGTGCCTGGATTAAGACTAGTAGCTCCTACGAGCAGTACTTC.